Sequencing of this TCR beta chain was carried out in a study of monozygotic twins with inflammatory bowel disease (dated by TCRdb to the late 2010s). Context from the whole study: A total of 28 monozygotic twin pairs were included in the full study, comprising nine German pairs (four IBD-concordant, five IBD-discordant) and 19 IBD-discordant Danish pairs. Disease-associated traits were sought mainly through comparisons between IBD patients and their genetically identical healthy co-twins within discordant pairs. Each individual had, on average, about 151 000 unique TCRalpha sequences and 181 000 unique TCRbeta sequences available for analysis.

From each donor, a roughly 2.7 ml peripheral blood sample was drawn into PAXgene tubes and stored at -80 degrees C. Without any T cell sorting, total RNA was extracted from whole blood using the PAXgene blood miRNA kit on an automated QIAcube. Peripheral blood from monozygotic twin pairs, either concordant or discordant for inflammatory bowel disease, underwent deep TCRalpha and TCRbeta repertoire profiling that used unique molecular barcoding. Smoking habits were recorded for all twin pairs, with individuals classified as current, former or never smokers. Here is what the overall study found, with its caveats: Measured by the inverse Simpson index, TCRbeta repertoire diversity was lower in IBD patients than in their healthy co-twins. Repertoire similarity did not differ between concordant and discordant twins, possibly due to limited statistical power. Background noise and inter-individual variability may have been introduced into the repertoires by the differing immunosuppressive treatments among patients. IBD patients shared fewer clonotypes with other individuals than healthy twins did, most markedly in patients showing signs of disease activity. Different T cell subtypes could not be distinguished in the analysis. No single strong signal or clonotype linked to IBD turned up in the results, so the idea that one exists was not supported.

The method behind the library was 5' RACE. The input for every TCR library was roughly 3,300 ng of total RNA. For each sample, cDNA was synthesized in eight separate reactions using SMARTScribe reverse transcriptase. During cDNA synthesis, template switching was used to introduce unique molecular identifiers that contained a 6-nucleotide sample barcode. Amplification of TCRalpha and TCRbeta cDNA involved two nested PCRs of around 15 and 9 cycles, and each PCR was followed by bead purification. Before amplification, the cDNA was both treated with uracil DNA-glycosylase and purified with the QIAquick PCR purification kit. The second PCR was the step at which Illumina TruSeq-compatible adapters and sample-specific barcodes were added. TapeStation and Qubit were used to check library quality and concentration, and 5 to 6.5 ng of each library went into the pool. The pooled libraries were sequenced with 2 x 100 bp reads and custom sequencing primers on an Illumina HiSeq2500 single-index Rapid Run. As for how the authors treated the data: MiGEC version 1.2.6 was used for UMI-based consensus assembly, which corrected PCR and sequencing errors. MiXCR version 2.1.1 was used to carry out V(D)J alignment, clonotype assembly and CDR3 extraction. Normalisation of gene usage, clonotype sharing and MAIT/NKT TCR abundance was achieved by analysing the top 1000, 10 000 and 20 000 clonotypes per sample. Diversity was computed as the inverse Simpson index with the vegan R package after downsampling to 27 000 UMIs. Paired Mann-Whitney U tests on discordant twin pairs were used, with Benjamini-Hochberg multiple-testing correction. TCRdb reprocessed the reads into one record per CDR3 protein sequence, lacking DNA. TCRdb, not the authors, supplied the V and J calls. The sample's records list a few hundred thousand distinct CDR3 sequences. The top ten clones comprise 2.4% of the sample.

Worth noting for this clonotype: Its antigen has not been determined.

The germline V gene sets CDR1 to MNHNS and CDR2 to SASEGT. The cysteine opens and the phenylalanine closes a CDR3 of 13 amino acids. DNA is not on record. Here the chain combines TRBV6-1 and TRBJ2-5; TCRdb returns TRBD1, unconfirmable since there is no DNA. Sample: blood. This TCR derives from a human donor with ulcerative colitis or Crohn's disease, or a healthy co-twin of an affected twin (not recorded which). This receptor carries the CDR3 CASSGQFQETQYF.